Sequencing of this T cell receptor beta chain was carried out in a study of blood T cell repertoires in COVID-19. Germline CDR1 reads LNHDA; CDR2 reads SQIVND (reference sequence). This CDR3 contains 13 residues. The junction had 3 bases not matched to a gene; V was cut back by 3 bases and J by 6 bases. Cohorts were assigned according to the clinical history that participants reported. Per the authors' pipeline: Scientists estimated how many nucleated cells there were by amplifying reference gene primers. Measured with immunoSEQ multiplex PCR; TCRdb has only the in-frame clones, and not every one. D and trimming were read from the DNA, whereas the V and J calls and clone size are those reported in that table. This table has about 82,000 clones, roughly 91% appearing once.

This receptor was taken from a woman aged 45-65 years with acute COVID-19. The sequenced material came from PBMCs or T cells enriched from blood (not recorded which). The chain joins TRBV19 to TRBJ1-2; TRBD1 matches 8 bases. CDR3 sequence (DNA): TGTGCCAGTAGTATGGACAGGGAGCATGGCTACACCTTC. Residues: CASSMDREHGYTF.